Listed below are T cell receptor beta chains from one sample, sequenced in a study of regulatory T cells in long-lasting Graves disease. One entry per CDR3 protein results from TCRdb running MiXCR on the multiplex PCR reads. Seen here are a few hundred thousand distinct CDR3 sequences, 16% observed once, and the top ten hold 25% to 30%. These data also formed part of another study, on T cells in Graves' hyperthyroidism and ophthalmopathy.

Sequencing was performed on peripheral blood mononuclear cells (PBMCs), taken at new diagnosis, from a patient treated with antithyroid drugs. The source of these receptors is a man between 35 and 55 years old with Graves disease. Both conserved end residues are part of each CDR3. Fields, in order: J gene, V gene, D gene, clone size, CDR3 protein, CDR3 DNA. A D gene is named only where the DNA matches it firmly. Clone size is given for some rows only: seen once, a few or many times, or a class if the clone is expanded.

TRBJ1-1,TRBV7-8,-,many,CASSLVRFGQLNTEAFF,TGTGCCAGCAGCTTAGTCCGCTTCGGACAGTTGAACACTGAAGCTTTCTTT
TRBJ2-1,TRBV5-1,-,many,CASSLGAGTKSYNEQFF,TGCGCCAGCAGCTTGGGCGCCGGGACAAAGTCCTACAATGAGCAGTTCTTC
TRBJ1-1,TRBV11-2,-,many,CASSHRGGLNTEAFF,TGTGCCAGCAGCCACCGGGGGGGCTTGAACACTGAAGCTTTCTTT
TRBJ2-5,TRBV15,-,-,CATSRLYQETQYF,TGTGCCACCAGCAGACTGTACCAAGAGACCCAGTACTTC
TRBJ2-7,TRBV5-1,-,many,CASSASHPYEQYF,TGCGCCAGCAGCGCAAGTCACCCCTACGAGCAGTACTTC
TRBJ1-5,TRBV2,-,many,CASSEGGGQPQHF,TGTGCCAGCAGTGAGGGGGGCGGTCAGCCCCAGCATTTT
TRBJ2-7,TRBV7-3,-,few,CASSSFPGQDYEQYF,TGTGCCAGCAGCTCATTTCCGGGACAAGACTACGAGCAGTACTTC
TRBJ1-4,TRBV18,-,-,CASSRGVGEKLFF,TGTGCCAGCTCAAGGGGTGTAGGCGAAAAACTGTTTTTT
TRBJ2-3,TRBV4-3,-,-,CASSLSGFADTQYF,TGCGCCAGCAGCCTCTCCGGGTTCGCAGATACGCAGTATTTT
TRBJ2-7,TRBV24-1,-,many,CATSDPPYEQYF,TGTGCCACCAGTGACCCACCCTACGAGCAGTACTTC
TRBJ2-1,TRBV12-3/TRBV12-4,TRBD1,-,CASSFYHAGTGDNEQFF,TGTGCCAGCAGTTTTTATCATGCGGGGACAGGGGACAATGAGCAGTTCTTC
TRBJ2-4,TRBV10-2,-,few,CASSEGGAKNIQYF,TGCGCCAGCAGTGAGGGGGGGGCCAAAAACATTCAGTACTTC
TRBJ2-3,TRBV18,-,many,CASSPNRAGTDTQYF,TGTGCCAGCTCACCTAACCGAGCAGGCACAGATACGCAGTATTTT
TRBJ1-2,TRBV18,-,many,CASSPPYGYGYTF,TGTGCCAGCTCACCACCTTACGGCTATGGCTACACCTTC
TRBJ1-5,TRBV6-2/TRBV6-3,-,many,CASSYGPNHQPQHF,TGTGCCAGCAGTTACGGACCGAACCATCAGCCCCAGCATTTT
TRBJ2-5,TRBV7-3,TRBD2,many,CASSSGLAGGPGETQYF,TGTGCCAGCAGCTCGGGACTAGCGGGGGGGCCGGGTGAGACCCAGTACTTC
TRBJ2-7,TRBV5-5,-,many,CASSETGRMIYEQYF,TGTGCCAGCAGCGAAACGGGACGGATGATCTACGAGCAGTACTTC
TRBJ2-4,TRBV7-2,-,-,CASSLAGDKNIQYF,TGTGCCAGCAGCTTAGCGGGGGACAAAAACATTCAGTACTTC
TRBJ2-3,TRBV20-1,-,many,CSARQGTYTDTQYF,TGCAGTGCGCGCCAGGGGACTTACACAGATACGCAGTATTTT
TRBJ2-7,TRBV20-1,-,-,CSAIPPGRYEQYF,TGCAGTGCTATCCCACCGGGTCGCTACGAGCAGTACTTC
TRBJ1-5,TRBV2,-,many,CASRESGPREPQHF,TGTGCCAGCAGGGAATCGGGCCCTCGGGAGCCCCAGCATTTT
TRBJ1-4,TRBV5-1,-,many,CASSSTLDNEKLFF,TGCGCCAGCAGCTCGACTCTTGATAATGAAAAACTGTTTTTT
TRBJ1-1,TRBV2,TRBD1,-,CASNKDRGLMAEAFF,TGTGCCAGCAACAAGGACAGGGGGCTTATGGCTGAAGCTTTCTTT
TRBJ2-3,TRBV30,-,many,CAWKYKPADTQYF,TGTGCCTGGAAATATAAGCCGGCAGATACGCAGTATTTT
TRBJ1-1,TRBV2,-,many,CASSEAPNTEAFF,TGTGCCAGCAGTGAAGCTCCGAACACTGAAGCTTTCTTT
TRBJ2-3,TRBV28,-,many,CASSFGKWINTDTQYF,TGTGCCAGCAGTTTCGGGAAATGGATAAACACAGATACGCAGTATTTT
TRBJ1-6,TRBV12-3/TRBV12-4,-,-,CASSSGYSPLHF,TGTGCCAGCTCGTCGGGTTATTCACCCCTCCACTTT
TRBJ2-7,TRBV5-1,-,-,CASSRNPTLYEQYF,TGCGCCAGCAGCAGGAACCCGACCCTCTACGAGCAGTACTTC
TRBJ2-1,TRBV2,TRBD2,many,CASSRSSGGYNEQFF,TGTGCCAGCAGTCGTAGCAGCGGGGGGTACAATGAGCAGTTCTTC
TRBJ1-5,TRBV6-1,-,many,CASSPLPPYGNQPQHF,TGTGCCAGCAGTCCCCTCCCCCCGTATGGCAATCAGCCCCAGCATTTT
TRBJ1-2,TRBV7-8,-,many,CASSLDWGPGYGYTF,TGTGCCAGCAGCTTAGATTGGGGTCCGGGTTATGGCTACACCTTC
TRBJ2-7,TRBV28,TRBD1,many,CASRRRTGGYEQYF,TGTGCCAGCAGACGACGGACAGGGGGTTACGAGCAGTACTTC
TRBJ2-7,TRBV4-3,TRBD1,many,CASSLAGTGVSEQYF,TGCGCCAGCAGCTTGGCCGGGACAGGGGTTTCCGAGCAGTACTTC
TRBJ2-5,TRBV20-1,TRBD1,many,CSSYRDRGLKTQYF,TGCAGTTCATACCGGGACAGGGGGTTGAAGACCCAGTACTTC
TRBJ1-3,TRBV11-3,-,-,CASSVQGSNTIYF,TGTGCCAGCAGCGTACAGGGTTCCAACACCATATATTTT
TRBJ2-5,TRBV5-1,TRBD1,few,CASTTGTGVETQYF,TGCGCCAGCACCACTGGGACAGGGGTAGAGACCCAGTACTTC
TRBJ1-1,TRBV13,TRBD1,many,CASSFLKRNTGAEAFF,TGTGCCAGCAGCTTCCTCAAAAGGAATACAGGGGCTGAAGCTTTCTTT
TRBJ2-2,TRBV5-1,-,-,CASSLAWGLGSGELFF,TGCGCCAGCAGCTTGGCGTGGGGGCTCGGTTCCGGGGAGCTGTTTTTT
TRBJ2-1,TRBV18,TRBD2,-,CASSPPRGSGGLYNEQFF,TGTGCCAGCTCACCACCGAGAGGTAGCGGGGGGCTTTACAATGAGCAGTTCTTC
TRBJ1-1,TRBV28,TRBD1,many,CASRSIWTGVNTEAFF,TGTGCCAGCAGGTCGATCTGGACAGGGGTGAACACTGAAGCTTTCTTT
TRBJ2-7,TRBV30,TRBD2,few,CVWSDTLAGSAQYF,TGTGTCTGGAGCGACACGCTAGCGGGGTCTGCGCAGTACTTC
TRBJ2-2,TRBV5-1,TRBD2,-,CASSLELAGANTGELFF,TGCGCCAGCAGCTTGGAGCTAGCGGGGGCAAACACCGGGGAGCTGTTTTTT
TRBJ2-1,TRBV7-2,-,many,CASSLQRGEQFF,TGTGCCAGCAGCTTACAGAGGGGTGAGCAGTTCTTC
TRBJ2-1,TRBV7-2,-,many,CASSVYRGSYNEQFF,TGTGCCAGCAGCGTCTACAGAGGCTCCTACAATGAGCAGTTCTTC
TRBJ2-1,TRBV29-1,-,few,CSVEDPARVARNEQFF,TGCAGCGTTGAAGACCCCGCCAGGGTTGCACGCAATGAGCAGTTCTTC
TRBJ2-2,TRBV28,-,-,CASSMGRRGRSLDTGEPFF,TGTGCCAGCAGTATGGGCCGGAGGGGGAGGTCCCTAGACACCGGGGAGCCGTTTTTT
TRBJ2-2,TRBV24-1,-,many,CATSDRDNVNTGELFF,TGTGCCACCAGTGACCGGGACAATGTGAACACCGGGGAGCTGTTTTTT
TRBJ2-7,TRBV28,TRBD2,many,CASSSNGGSEEQYF,TGTGCCAGCAGTTCTAACGGGGGGTCGGAAGAGCAGTACTTC
TRBJ2-5,TRBV20-1,-,many,CSARSPRETQYF,TGCAGTGCGAGGAGCCCCCGAGAGACCCAGTACTTC
TRBJ2-1,TRBV15,-,few,CATSRDRQAYDEQFF,TGTGCCACCAGCAGAGATCGGCAGGCCTACGATGAGCAGTTCTTC
TRBJ1-4,TRBV19,-,-,CASSILSGNNEKLFF,TGTGCCAGTAGTATTCTTTCCGGAAATAATGAAAAACTGTTTTTT
TRBJ2-1,TRBV5-4,TRBD1,-,CASSFGTGGRREQFF,TGTGCCAGCAGCTTCGGGACAGGGGGCCGTAGGGAGCAGTTCTTC
TRBJ2-2,TRBV20-1,-,-,CSAPTLGSFGELFF,TGCAGTGCCCCTACGCTTGGGAGCTTCGGGGAGCTGTTTTTT
TRBJ2-2,TRBV11-2,-,many,CASSLDRFTGELFF,TGTGCCAGCAGCTTAGATCGATTCACCGGGGAGCTGTTTTTT